This T cell receptor (beta chain) appears in the sequencing data of a study of CD8 T cells in acute hepatitis C reinfection. Germline V gene sequence: CDR1 LNHDA, CDR2 SQIVND (reference sequence). This CDR3 is 13 amino acids long. With 1 base removed from V and 3 bases from J, the gap between germline ends came to 6 bases. Findings and caveats of the study: All groups preferentially used TRBV04 and TRBV06, which was not due to overrepresentation in the naive pool. NS3-1073 specific repertoires were highly diverse across all groups.

Time point here: naive CD8 control sorted from an acute-time-point sample. Acute primary HCV meant a new positive RNA or antibody result following a negative test within 24 weeks. Surface staining used CD3, CD8 and CD45RO, with dead cells excluded. Clones were read by immunoSEQ multiplex PCR, and TCRdb kept only the in-frame ones, dropping some. The sample shows 38,000 or so clones, approximately 87% of them seen only once. Remarks on this clone: The antigen remains undetermined.

The chain recombines TRBV19 with TRBJ1-1; possibly TRBD1 for D (5 bases). The TCR comes from a man aged 30 to 45 with chronic hepatitis C. Sequenced: naive CD8+ T cells from PBMCs. In DNA form, the CDR3 reads TGTGCCAGTAGTATAGGGGGGTACACTGAAGCTTTCTTT. Its protein product is CASSIGGYTEAFF.